This TCR beta chain comes out of a study of human CD8 memory T cell subsets. CCR7+ PD-1+ TIGIT+ early memory CD8+ cells with dysfunctional traits were TPEX. Libraries of TCR beta chains were produced by 5' RACE (UMI-labeled). Each CDR3 protein gets one entry in TCRdb, which reprocessed the 5' RACE reads and gives no DNA. The sample's table shows around 9,600 distinct CDR3 sequences. The CDR3 runs 13 residues. Germline lookup yields CDR1 LNHNV and CDR2 YYDKDF (reference sequence). The chain employs TRBV15 and TRBJ2-3; the D gene TCRdb calls, TRBD1, cannot be checked with no DNA. The sequenced sample consisted of CD8+ T cells from PBMCs. This TCR came from a human donor in good health. CDR3 region: CATSRRQGDTQYF.